The sequence of this T cell receptor (beta chain) was determined in a study of blood T cells in healthy people across ages. Germline V gene lookup returns CDR1 MDHEN and CDR2 SYDVKM. The CDR3 loop spans 20 amino acids. V dropped 4 bases and J dropped 0; count of bases not matched to a gene: 19. A second PCR, run for roughly 7 to 12 cycles, used a sample-barcoded 5' primer plus a J-beta primer mix. TCRdb re-called the 5' RACE reads through MiXCR, storing one row per CDR3 protein. The sample has roughly 1.5 million distinct CDR3 sequences; about 45% are singletons. This clonotype was picked up a small number of times.

Sequencing was done on a sample of blood. The TCR comes from a woman aged 18 to 35 in good health. V gene TRBV28 combines with J gene TRBJ1-1; 8 bases line up with TRBD1. Here the CDR3 reads CASSYTGGGLDGGMNTEAFF. CDR3 DNA: TGTGCCAGCAGTTATACAGGGGGAGGGTTGGACGGTGGGATGAACACTGAAGCTTTCTTT.